Listed here are 19 T cell receptor beta chains from one sample, sequenced in a study of cytomegalovirus exposure and HLA in healthy donors. The PCR employed 60 Vbeta primers together with 13 Jbeta primers. The assay was immunoSEQ multiplex PCR, and TCRdb's table has in-frame clones only and misses some. In total, the table holds around 75,000 clones. The sample taken for sequencing was PBMCs. Receptors originate from a boy aged 5-17 years in good health and CMV-seronegative.

This chain connects TRBV29-1 to TRBJ1-1, with D perhaps TRBD1 (5 bases). V was trimmed by 4 bases and J by 5 bases, leaving 14 bases between them. Germline V CDR1 and CDR2: SQVTM, ANQGSEA. The CDR3 is 13 residues long. CDR3 protein: CSVAPRAETEAFF. CDR3 bases: TGCAGCGTTGCCCCCAGGGCTGAGACTGAAGCTTTCTTT.

This chain connects TRBV9 to TRBJ1-1, with 8 bases aligning to TRBD1. The CDR3 is 15 residues long. In germline, CDR1 is SGDLS, CDR2 YYNGEE. Trimming at V came to 4 bases and at J to 5 bases, leaving 10 bases not matched to a gene. CDR3: CASSPDRAWGTEAFF. CDR3 sequence (DNA): TGTGCCAGCAGCCCGGACAGGGCGTGGGGGACTGAAGCTTTCTTT.

The chain links TRBV5-1 to TRBJ2-5, with D possibly being TRBD1 (5 bases). The CDR3 consists of 14 residues. The germline gives CDR1 SGHRS, CDR2 YFSETQ. Trimming pared 2 bases from V and 5 bases from J, leaving 13 bases between. For the CDR3, the DNA is TGCGCCAGCAGCTTTAATAAGGGGCCGGAGACCCAGTACTTC. Translation gives CASSFNKGPETQYF.

The rearrangement joins TRBV5-5 to TRBJ2-7; possible D gene TRBD2, 6 bases. Germline CDR1 and CDR2: SGHKS and YYEKEE (reference sequence). The V and J ends lost 1 base and 2 bases respectively, with 16 bases between them. The CDR3 spans 16 residues. DNA of the CDR3: TGTGCCAGCAGCTTGACGGCGCGGGATAACCCCTACGAGCAGTACTTC. Amino acids: CASSLTARDNPYEQYF.

Here the CDR3 reads CASSQEAGQGAGETQYF. Here the CDR3 DNA reads TGTGCCAGCAGCCAAGAGGCAGGACAGGGGGCAGGGGAGACCCAGTACTTC. The genes are TRBV4-2 and TRBJ2-5; 11 positions agree with TRBD1. CDR3 length equals 17 residues. V shed 0 bases and J 5 bases; nucleotides not matched to a gene: 8. CDR1 and CDR2 from the germline V gene are LGHNA and YNFKEQ.

This sequence joins TRBV7-9 and TRBJ2-7; D is undetermined. Germline values: CDR1 SEHNR, CDR2 FQNEAQ (reference sequence). Trimming took off 5 bases at V and 6 bases at J, with 14 bases between the two ends. The CDR3 length is 13 residues. CDR3 coding DNA: TGTGCCAGCAGCCCCCCCTCGCAGGTCGAGCAGTACTTC. Its translation: CASSPPSQVEQYF.

The CDR3 here is CASSDEDREAYEQYF. As DNA, the CDR3 is TGTGCCAGCTCTGATGAAGACAGGGAAGCCTACGAGCAGTACTTC. The chain couples TRBV25-1 to TRBJ2-7; 7 bases match TRBD1. V shed 8 bases and J 2 bases; nucleotides not matched to a gene: 12. Germline loops: CDR1 MGHDK, CDR2 SYGVNS. The CDR3 spans 15 residues.

The genes are TRBV29-1 and TRBJ2-7; 7 bases align to TRBD1. Germline-derived CDR1 and CDR2 are SQVTM and ANQGSEA. The CDR3 is 15 amino acids. With 0 bases clipped from V and 6 bases from J, the junction kept 11 bases outside the gene matches. The CDR3 nucleotides read TGCAGCGTTGAAGATCAGACAGGGTCACCCGGCGAGCAGTACTTC. The encoded protein is CSVEDQTGSPGEQYF.

The V and J genes are TRBV4-1 and TRBJ1-1; D is perhaps TRBD1 (5 bases). Germline-derived CDR1 and CDR2 are MGHRA and YSYEKL. The CDR3 is 17 amino acids. The ends were cut back, 4 bases at V and 1 base at J, with 19 bases in the middle. This CDR3 is CASSRHLGGAWNTEAFF. The CDR3 bases are TGCGCCAGCAGCCGGCACCTGGGAGGGGCATGGAACACTGAAGCTTTCTTT.

This chain joins TRBV4-2 and TRBJ1-6, with TRBD1 as a possible D gene (5 bases). From germline, CDR1 is LGHNA and CDR2 YNFKEQ. The CDR3 spans 16 residues. Trimming took off 0 bases at V and 10 bases at J, with 16 bases between the two ends. CDR3 in amino acids: CASSQEKQARGSPLHF. The CDR3 region has the DNA TGTGCCAGCAGCCAAGAAAAGCAGGCCCGGGGGTCACCCCTCCACTTT.

This CDR3 is CASSLSRADTQYF. The DNA of the CDR3 is TGTGCCAGCAGTTTGAGTAGAGCAGATACGCAGTATTTT. The chain uses TRBV6-5 and TRBJ2-3; no firm D call. The V and J ends lost 4 bases and 4 bases respectively, with 9 bases between them. Per germline, CDR1 MNHEY and CDR2 SVGAGI. This CDR3 contains 13 residues.

The gene calls are TRBV4-2 and TRBJ2-1; weak D call: TRBD1 (6 bases). The V end was cut by 0 bases, the J end by 8 bases, with 11 bases between. CDR3 size: 14 residues. CDR1 LGHNA and CDR2 YNFKEQ come from the germline V gene. The CDR3: CASSQDNEGDEQFF. CDR3 nucleotide sequence: TGTGCCAGCAGCCAAGATAATGAGGGGGATGAGCAGTTCTTC.

V and J are TRBV6-5 and TRBJ1-1; maybe TRBD1 (6 bases). The V end was cut by 2 bases, the J end by 1 base, with 14 bases between. CDR1 is MNHEY, CDR2 SVGAGI, per germline. The CDR3 is 16 residues long. Written as DNA, the CDR3 is TGTGCCAGCAGTTACCATAAGGGGGAGGGGAACACTGAAGCTTTCTTT. It encodes CASSYHKGEGNTEAFF.

This chain links TRBV19 with TRBJ1-4, with 7 nucleotides matching TRBD1. The CDR3 has 14 amino acids. The trim removed 5 bases at V and 7 bases at J, leaving 7 bases unmatched. The germline V gene has CDR1 LNHDA and CDR2 SQIVND (reference sequence). The CDR3 region is CASSARQGSEKLFF. CDR3 coding DNA: TGTGCCAGTAGTGCCCGACAGGGATCTGAAAAACTGTTTTTT.

The chain combines TRBV4-1 with TRBJ2-3; no reliable D call. Germline V gene sequence: CDR1 MGHRA, CDR2 YSYEKL. The V and J ends lost 4 bases and 2 bases respectively, with 13 bases between them. The CDR3 runs 15 residues. The CDR3 reads CASSLAGGNTDTQYF. In nucleotides, the CDR3 is TGCGCCAGCAGCCTAGCCGGCGGAAACACAGATACGCAGTATTTT.

The chain employs TRBV18 and TRBJ1-1; D remains unclear. CDR1 KGHSH and CDR2 LQKENI come from the germline V gene. The CDR3 consists of 13 residues. V dropped 4 bases and J dropped 5 bases, with 11 bases sitting between them. CDR3 in DNA: TGTGCCAGCTCACAGGGTGAGGGAACTGAAGCTTTCTTT. It encodes CASSQGEGTEAFF.

The chain joins TRBV12-1 to TRBJ2-6; whether TRBD2, the table's D call, matches the DNA was not checked. TRBV12-1 is tagged as a pseudogene. The CDR3 runs 14 residues. The CDR3 here is CASFGDSGANVLTF. DNA for the CDR3: TGTGCCAGCTTCGGGGATTCTGGGGCCAACGTCCTGACTTTC.

The chain carries TRBV27 and TRBJ2-7, with D hard to call. Germline CDR1 MNHEY, CDR2 SMNVEV (reference sequence). Trimming pared 1 base from V and 7 bases from J, leaving 11 bases between. The CDR3 is 13 residues long. CDR3 residues: CASSLYFGPEQYF. CDR3 DNA: TGTGCCAGCAGTTTATATTTCGGTCCGGAGCAGTACTTC.

The rearrangement joins TRBV19 to TRBJ1-5, with D unclear. V lost 5 bases to trimming and J lost 0 bases, with 8 bases between them. The CDR3 extends over 14 amino acids. The germline V gene encodes CDR1 LNHDA and CDR2 SQIVND (reference sequence). Written as DNA, the CDR3 is TGTGCCAGTAGTCCCCGGGATAGCAATCAGCCCCAGCATTTT. This gives the protein CASSPRDSNQPQHF.